This T cell receptor beta chain was captured by sequencing in a study of CD8 T cells in ankylosing spondylitis. Study-wide findings and caveats: The clones that were linked to disease were reported to be significantly enriched in matched synovial fluid samples from ankylosing spondylitis patients. Ankylosing spondylitis blood seemed to carry a telltale TCR beta motif made of under ten highly homologous variants. The authors found the disease-linked clones to be CD8+ and relatively rare in peripheral blood. Existing reports had already noted some motif variants in reactive arthritis synovial fluid and blood.

Germline V gene sequence: CDR1 DFQATT, CDR2 SNEGSKA (reference sequence). The CDR3 covers 12 residues. With 0 bases removed from V and 4 bases from J, the gap between germline ends came to 7 bases. This clonotype showed up many times. No antigen is known for it. TCR beta libraries were made by quantitative 5'-RACE with molecular barcodes. TCRdb independently ran MiXCR on the 5' RACE reads; one entry per CDR3 protein. Counted here are about 220,000 distinct CDR3 sequences, around 19% occurring once; the ten biggest clones make up 40% to 50%. The sequenced sample consisted of blood, either unsorted or a sorted T cell fraction (not recorded which). This clonotype was sampled from a male donor with ankylosing spondylitis. The gene calls are TRBV20-1 and TRBJ2-7; D could derive from TRBD1 or TRBD2 (5 bases each). The CDR3 DNA is TGCAGTGCTAGAGATGGGGGATACGAGCAGTACTTC. Protein product: CSARDGGYEQYF.